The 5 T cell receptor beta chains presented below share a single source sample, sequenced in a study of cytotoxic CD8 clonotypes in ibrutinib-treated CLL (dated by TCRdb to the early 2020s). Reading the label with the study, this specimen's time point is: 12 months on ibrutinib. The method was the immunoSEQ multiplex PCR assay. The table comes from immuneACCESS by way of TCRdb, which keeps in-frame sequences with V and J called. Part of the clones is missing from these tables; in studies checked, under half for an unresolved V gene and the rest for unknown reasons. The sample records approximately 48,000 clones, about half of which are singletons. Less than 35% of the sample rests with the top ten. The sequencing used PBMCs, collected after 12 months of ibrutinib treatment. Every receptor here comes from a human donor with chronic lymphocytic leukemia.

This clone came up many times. The CDR3 nucleotides read TGTGCCAGCAGCTTATTTTTGTACCAGGCCACAGATACGCAGTATTTT. Translation: CASSLFLYQATDTQYF. The chain is built from TRBV7-8 and TRBJ2-3; D is unclear. Germline V CDR1 and CDR2: SGHVS, FQNEAQ. The germline V and J ends were trimmed by 2 bases and 2 bases, with 14 bases remaining between them. The CDR3 length is 16 residues.

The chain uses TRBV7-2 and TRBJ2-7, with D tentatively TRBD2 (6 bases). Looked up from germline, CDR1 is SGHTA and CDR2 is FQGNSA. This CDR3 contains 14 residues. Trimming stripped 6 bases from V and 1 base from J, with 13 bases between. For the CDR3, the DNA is TGTGCCAGCAGGCAAGCAGGGACTTCCTACGAGCAGTACTTC. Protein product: CASRQAGTSYEQYF.

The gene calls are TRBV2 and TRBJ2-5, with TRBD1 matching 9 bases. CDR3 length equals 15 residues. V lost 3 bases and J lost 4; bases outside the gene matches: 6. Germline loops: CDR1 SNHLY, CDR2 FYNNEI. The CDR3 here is CASSDSGQGAETQYF. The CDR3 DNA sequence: TGTGCCAGCAGTGACTCGGGACAGGGCGCAGAGACCCAGTACTTC.

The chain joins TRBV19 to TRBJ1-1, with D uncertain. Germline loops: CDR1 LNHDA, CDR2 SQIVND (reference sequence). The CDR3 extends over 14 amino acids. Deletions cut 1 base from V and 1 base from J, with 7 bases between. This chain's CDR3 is CASSIAPTNTEAFF. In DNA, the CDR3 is TGTGCCAGTAGTATAGCGCCGACGAACACTGAAGCTTTCTTT.

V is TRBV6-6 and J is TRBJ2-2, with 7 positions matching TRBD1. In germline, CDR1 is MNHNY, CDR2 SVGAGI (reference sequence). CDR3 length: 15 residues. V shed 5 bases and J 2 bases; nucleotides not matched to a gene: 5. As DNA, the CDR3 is TGTGCCAGCAGTACCGACAGGGATAACACCGGGGAGCTGTTTTTT. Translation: CASSTDRDNTGELFF.